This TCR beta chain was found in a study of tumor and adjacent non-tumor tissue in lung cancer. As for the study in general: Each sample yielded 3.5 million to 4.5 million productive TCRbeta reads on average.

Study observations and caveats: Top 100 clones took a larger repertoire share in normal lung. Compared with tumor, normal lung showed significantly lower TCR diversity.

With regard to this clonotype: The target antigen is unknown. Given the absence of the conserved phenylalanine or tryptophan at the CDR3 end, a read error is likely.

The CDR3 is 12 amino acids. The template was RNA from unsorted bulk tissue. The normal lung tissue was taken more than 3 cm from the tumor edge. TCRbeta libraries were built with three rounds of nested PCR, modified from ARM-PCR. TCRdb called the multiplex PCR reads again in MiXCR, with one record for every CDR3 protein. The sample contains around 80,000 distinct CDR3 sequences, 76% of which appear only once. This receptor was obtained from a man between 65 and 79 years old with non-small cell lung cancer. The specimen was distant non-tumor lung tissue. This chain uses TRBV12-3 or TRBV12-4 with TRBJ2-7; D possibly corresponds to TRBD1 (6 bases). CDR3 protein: CDSSRGQHEQYL. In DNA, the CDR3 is TGTGACAGCAGCCGAGGACAGCACGAGCAGTACTTG.